Listed below are T cell receptor beta chains from one sample, sequenced in a study of T cell responses to AZD1222 COVID-19 vaccine. Using immunoSEQ multiplex PCR, the repertoire was profiled, and TCRdb retains in-frame clones only, with some absent. The sample holds 100,000 or so clones; roughly 87% are singletons and the top ten take approximately 15%. The sample consisted of peripheral blood, taken on day 0 of AZD1222 vaccination. Source of these receptors: an adult in good health. CDR3s include the opening cysteine and the closing phenylalanine or tryptophan. D genes are given only for firm matches. Clone size appears in some rows only: once, few, many, or a class for an expanded clone.

D | size | J | V | DNA | CDR3
NA | NA | TRBJ1-6 | TRBV11-3 | TGTGCCAGCAGCTGGGATTCGCAGGGGAATTCACCCCTCCACTTT | CASSWDSQGNSPLHF
NA | NA | TRBJ1-2 | TRBV3-1/TRBV3-2 | TGTGCCAGCAGCCAAGATCACACCGTCTATGGCTACACCTTC | CASSQDHTVYGYTF
NA | NA | TRBJ1-2 | TRBV3-1/TRBV3-2 | TGTGCCAGCAGCCAACCTGGGCGGAGCTATGGCTACACCTTC | CASSQPGRSYGYTF
NA | NA | TRBJ2-3 | TRBV4-2 | TGTGCCAGCAGCCAAGGAGGTCTGAAGGATACGCAGTATTTT | CASSQGGLKDTQYF
TRBD2 | NA | TRBJ2-7 | TRBV6-5 | TGTGCCAGCAGTCGAAGCGGGACTAGCTCCTACGAGCAGTACTTC | CASSRSGTSSYEQYF
NA | NA | TRBJ1-1 | TRBV27 | TGTGCCAGCAGAAAGAACACTGAAGCTTTCTTT | CASRKNTEAFF
TRBD1 | NA | TRBJ1-2 | TRBV6-5 | TGTGCCAGCAGTTACTCGAGGCAGGGGGCTGGCTATGGCTACACCTTC | CASSYSRQGAGYGYTF
TRBD1 | NA | TRBJ1-1 | TRBV7-8 | TGTGCCAGCAGATTCTGGGACAGTGAAGCTTTCTTT | CASRFWDSEAFF
NA | NA | TRBJ2-5 | TRBV7-3 | TGTGCCAGCAGCTTTCAGCCTGGGGAGACCCAGTACTTC | CASSFQPGETQYF
TRBD2 | NA | TRBJ2-7 | TRBV2 | TGTGCCAGCATCCCTGAGCGACTAGCGAAGTACGAGCAGTACTTC | CASIPERLAKYEQYF
NA | NA | TRBJ2-7 | TRBV19 | TGTGCCAGTAGTATAGTTGAGACAGCGTACGCCGAGCAGTACTTC | CASSIVETAYAEQYF
TRBD1 | many | TRBJ1-4 | TRBV5-4 | TGTGCCAGCAGCACCAACAGGGGCCTTAATGAAAAACTGTTTTTT | CASSTNRGLNEKLFF
TRBD1 | NA | TRBJ1-2 | TRBV12-3/TRBV12-4 | TGTGCCAGCAGAGGACAGGGGGCTCCGGGCTACACCTTC | CASRGQGAPGYTF
TRBD1 | NA | TRBJ2-3 | TRBV19 | TGTGCCAGTACCACTGGGGTGTCAGGGGGCTTGATAGATACGCAGTATTTT | CASTTGVSGGLIDTQYF
NA | NA | TRBJ2-7 | TRBV3-1/TRBV3-2 | TGTGCCAGCAGCCCCCTTAATTCCTACGAGCAGTACTTC | CASSPLNSYEQYF
TRBD2 | NA | TRBJ2-1 | TRBV18 | TGTGCCAGCTACCCTTCTAGCGGGAGCAATGAGCAGTTCTTC | CASYPSSGSNEQFF